Presented here are 24 T cell receptor beta chains from one specimen sequenced in a study of shared clonotypes between healthy human individuals. Data came from immunoSEQ multiplex PCR; TCRdb stores just in-frame clones and leaves some out. This repertoire shows 950,000 to 1,100,000 clones, 65% to 80% found once; its top ten account for 1.4% to 1.5%. What was sequenced was memory CD4+ T cells sorted from blood. Indicated subset: CD45RA-negative fraction. Receptors originate from a man younger than 35 in good health.

This clone was observed a handful of times. This sequence joins TRBV6-5 and TRBJ1-2; 7 bases fit TRBD1. Trimming at V came to 4 bases and at J to 5 bases, leaving 10 bases not matched to a gene. The CDR3 spans 15 residues. Germline loops: CDR1 MNHEY, CDR2 SVGAGI. This CDR3 reads CASSSPLTGRYGYTF. The CDR3, as DNA: TGTGCCAGCAGTTCCCCTCTGACAGGGAGGTATGGCTACACCTTC.

The CDR3 coding sequence is TGTGCCAGCTGCCCCTCTAGCGGCTTTTTCTACGAGCAGTACTTC. Amino acids: CASCPSSGFFYEQYF. The chain has TRBV11-2 and TRBJ2-7, with 7 bases lining up with TRBD2. The junction had 13 bases not matched to a gene; V was cut back by 8 bases and J by 3 bases. This CDR3 has 15 amino acids. In germline, CDR1 is SGHAT, CDR2 FQNNGV.

This chain joins TRBV4-1 and TRBJ2-5; 9 bases line up with TRBD1. Germline lookup yields CDR1 MGHRA and CDR2 YSYEKL. The CDR3 covers 17 residues. Losses at the gene ends were 3 bases for V and 4 bases for J; bases not matched to a gene: 12. CDR3 residues: CASSQGTAQGARETQYF. DNA of the CDR3: TGCGCCAGCAGCCAGGGAACGGCACAGGGGGCACGAGAGACCCAGTACTTC.

This clone has only one observation. This sample includes further DNA sequences coding for the same CDR3. The chain has TRBV10-3 and TRBJ2-5; D might be TRBD2 (6 bases). Trimming shortened V by 4 bases and J by 3 bases, and 12 bases separated the two germline ends. The CDR3 loop spans 14 amino acids. CDR1 ENHRY and CDR2 SYGVKD come from the germline V gene. The CDR3 DNA sequence: TGTGCCATCAGTGCGTCCGGGGGTGAAGAGACCCAGTACTTC. Translating it yields CAISASGGEETQYF.

As for this clone: Within the sample, other DNA sequences also encode this same CDR3. The chain carries TRBV28 and TRBJ1-2; TRBD1 matches at 10 bases. The CDR3 runs to 14 residues. The germline V gene has CDR1 MDHEN and CDR2 SYDVKM. The V and J ends lost 6 bases and 5 bases, in that order; junction bases with no gene match: 6. CDR3 sequence reads: CASRTGTGVYGYTF. CDR3 coding DNA: TGTGCCAGCAGAACCGGGACAGGGGTTTATGGCTACACCTTC.

The chain carries TRBV11-3 and TRBJ2-1; 12 positions match TRBD2. Germline V CDR1 and CDR2: SGHNT, YENEEA. CDR3 length: 15 residues. V gave up 1 base and J gave up 5 bases; unmatched junction bases: 0. CDR3 region: CASSLGTSGNNEQFF. CDR3 DNA: TGTGCCAGCAGCTTAGGGACTAGCGGGAACAATGAGCAGTTCTTC.

In this sample, this clone turned up once. The CDR3 DNA sequence: TGTGCCTGGAGTCAATCGTGGGGGTCGGAAGCTTTCTTT. It is translated as CAWSQSWGSEAFF. The J gene is TRBJ1-1, the V gene TRBV30; D might be TRBD1 (5 bases). V was pared by 2 bases and J by 8 bases, with 15 bases between. This CDR3 is 13 amino acids long. Germline CDR1 reads GTSNPN; CDR2 reads SVGIG (reference sequence).

The V call is TRBV7-3, the J call TRBJ2-2; 7 bases are a match to TRBD2. The CDR3 runs 16 residues. V shed 5 bases, J shed 2 bases, and the junction held 8 bases outside the gene matches. Germline values: CDR1 SGHTA, CDR2 FQGTGA. The CDR3 here is CASSPQRGKNTGELFF. In DNA, the CDR3 is TGTGCCAGCAGCCCCCAGCGGGGTAAAAACACCGGGGAGCTGTTTTTT.

The genes are TRBV19 and TRBJ1-2, with D uncertain. The CDR3 runs to 12 residues. The germline CDR1 and CDR2 sequences are LNHDA and SQIVND (reference sequence). V dropped 8 bases and J dropped 7 bases, with 14 bases sitting between them. The CDR3 nucleotides are TGTGCCAGTCACCAGCGAACCGGTGGCTACACCTTC. Translating it yields CASHQRTGGYTF.

The chain couples TRBV5-4 to TRBJ2-1; 9 bases align to TRBD1. Germline CDR1 reads SGHNT; CDR2 reads YYREEE (reference sequence). The CDR3 contains 15 residues. The V gene end was trimmed by 4 bases and the J gene end by 6 bases; junction bases not matched to a gene: 8. CDR3 region: CASSHRDREINEQFF. In nucleotides, the CDR3 is TGTGCCAGCAGCCATCGGGACAGGGAAATCAATGAGCAGTTCTTC.

The chain links TRBV7-2 to TRBJ2-5; TRBD2 might be the D (6 bases). The CDR3 has 13 residues. With 4 bases removed from V and 4 bases from J, the gap between germline ends came to 10 bases. Looked up from germline, CDR1 is SGHTA and CDR2 is FQGNSA. CDR3 coding DNA: TGTGCCAGCAGCTCCGGAGGGAGAGAGACCCAGTACTTC. Translated: CASSSGGRETQYF.

This chain joins TRBV5-1 and TRBJ2-7, with 13 bases that match TRBD2. There are 15 residues in the CDR3. Germline V CDR1 and CDR2: SGHRS, YFSETQ. Losses at the gene ends were 3 bases for V and 7 bases for J; bases not matched to a gene: 7. The CDR3 DNA is TGCGCCAGCAGCTGGGGACTAGCGGGAATGGGGGAGCAGTACTTC. Its translation is CASSWGLAGMGEQYF.

There are a few counts of this clone. The gene calls are TRBV5-1 and TRBJ2-5, with TRBD2 matching 10 bases. The CDR3 spans 14 residues. With 4 bases clipped from V and 7 bases from J, the junction kept 7 bases outside the gene matches. Per the germline V gene, CDR1 is SGHRS and CDR2 is YFSETQ. CDR3 in amino acids: CASSPGTSVVTQYF. The CDR3 DNA reads as TGCGCCAGCAGCCCTGGGACTAGCGTGGTGACCCAGTACTTC. The whole variable domain, filled in from reference TRBV5-1 and TRBJ2-5, reads KAGVTQTPRYLIKTRGQQVTLSCSPISGHRSVSWYQQTPGQGLQFLFEYFSETQRNKGNFPGRFSGRQFSNSRSEMNVSTLELGDSALYLCASSPGTSVVTQYFGPGTRLLVL.

The chain has TRBV7-9 and TRBJ1-5; the match to TRBD1 covers 8 bases. Germline V gene sequence: CDR1 SEHNR, CDR2 FQNEAQ (reference sequence). With 4 bases clipped from V and 5 bases from J, the junction kept 4 bases outside the gene matches. CDR3 size: 14 residues. CDR3 sequence: CASSYGQGDQPQHF. The CDR3 DNA is TGTGCCAGCAGCTACGGACAGGGAGATCAGCCCCAGCATTTT.

This chain joins TRBV15 and TRBJ2-1; D tentatively fits TRBD1 or TRBD2 (6 bases each). The CDR3 is made up of 18 amino acids. Germline V gene data show CDR1 as LNHNV and CDR2 as YYDKDF (reference sequence). V was pared by 4 bases and J by 0 bases, with 19 bases between. CDR3 sequence reads: CATSTSRIKGGSYNEQFF. CDR3 in DNA: TGTGCCACCAGCACTAGCCGGATCAAGGGGGGCTCCTACAATGAGCAGTTCTTC. Combining the CDR3 with reference TRBV15 and TRBJ2-1 gives the whole variable domain DAMVIQNPRYQVTQFGKPVTLSCSQTLNHNVMYWYQQKSSQAPKLLFHYYDKDFNNEADTPDNFQSRRPNTSFCFLDIRSPGLGDTAMYLCATSTSRIKGGSYNEQFFGPGTRLTVL.

The chain joins TRBV28 to TRBJ1-1; 7 bases map to TRBD1. The CDR3 runs to 15 residues. The V gene's germline CDR1 is MDHEN and CDR2 SYDVKM. J gave up 1 base and V 5 bases, and 7 bases lay outside the gene matches. The CDR3 is CASSPSRGWNTEAFF. DNA for the CDR3: TGTGCCAGCAGTCCATCCAGGGGGTGGAACACTGAAGCTTTCTTT.

The chain uses TRBV9 and TRBJ2-2, with D perhaps given as TRBD1 or TRBD2 (5 bases each). Germline V gives CDR1 SGDLS, CDR2 YYNGEE. The CDR3 totals 15 residues. The ends were cut back, 4 bases at V and 1 base at J, with 11 bases in the middle. CDR3 in amino acids: CASSLRDGNTGELFF. The DNA for the CDR3 is TGTGCCAGCAGCCTCCGGGACGGGAACACCGGGGAGCTGTTTTTT.

The gene calls are TRBV4-3 and TRBJ2-2; TRBD2 matches 9 bases. The germline V gene encodes CDR1 LGHNA and CDR2 YSLEER. The CDR3 covers 18 residues. J was trimmed by 1 base and V by 0 bases; bases with no gene match: 6. The CDR3 protein is CASSQDLPTSGNTGELFF. The CDR3 nucleotides read TGCGCCAGCAGCCAAGATCTCCCGACTAGCGGGAACACCGGGGAGCTGTTTTTT.

The V and J genes are TRBV18 and TRBJ2-1; possibly TRBD2 for D (5 bases). Trimming took off 4 bases at V and 0 bases at J, with 10 bases between the two ends. The CDR3 covers 15 residues. Germline assignment: CDR1 KGHSH and CDR2 LQKENI. The CDR3 sequence is CASSRTSSSYNEQFF. The CDR3 DNA reads as TGTGCCAGCTCACGCACTAGTAGCTCCTACAATGAGCAGTTCTTC.

V usage is TRBV9 and J usage is TRBJ1-3; possible D gene TRBD1, 5 bases. Between the trimmed V and J ends, which lost 4 bases and 3 bases, there was a span of 14 bases. The CDR3 runs 15 residues. Germline loops: CDR1 SGDLS, CDR2 YYNGEE. CDR3 nucleotide sequence: TGTGCCAGCAGCCCCTCGGGGCAAGGTGGAAACACCATATATTTT. This gives the protein CASSPSGQGGNTIYF.

The chain carries TRBV4-1 and TRBJ1-5, with D perhaps matching TRBD1 (5 bases). V lost 0 bases to trimming and J lost 7 bases, with 16 bases between them. Germline V gives CDR1 MGHRA, CDR2 YSYEKL. The CDR3 has 16 residues. The CDR3 DNA sequence: TGCGCCAGCAGCCAAGATAGGGGACCGGGGGGACAGCCCCAGCATTTT. Protein sequence: CASSQDRGPGGQPQHF.

This clone was detected only a few times. The chain is built from TRBV5-1 and TRBJ1-5; TRBD1 is a possible D gene (5 bases). Germline values: CDR1 SGHRS, CDR2 YFSETQ. V was shortened by 3 bases and J by 5 bases, with 12 bases between the two germline ends. The CDR3 covers 14 residues. Written as DNA, the CDR3 is TGCGCCAGCAGCTGGGGGGGAACGGATCAGCCCCAGCATTTT. The encoded protein is CASSWGGTDQPQHF.

The chain employs TRBV5-1 and TRBJ1-2, with D uncertain. The CDR3 covers 12 residues. Trimming shortened V by 4 bases and J by 5 bases, and 9 bases separated the two germline ends. Germline CDR1 SGHRS, CDR2 YFSETQ. CDR3 bases: TGCGCCAGCAGCCCCGACGGTTATGGCTACACCTTC. It specifies CASSPDGYGYTF. Complete variable domain (other parts from reference TRBV5-1 and TRBJ1-2): KAGVTQTPRYLIKTRGQQVTLSCSPISGHRSVSWYQQTPGQGLQFLFEYFSETQRNKGNFPGRFSGRQFSNSRSEMNVSTLELGDSALYLCASSPDGYGYTFGSGTRLTVV.

In this sample, this clone turned up once. This sequence joins TRBV15 and TRBJ2-2; D may correspond to TRBD1 or TRBD2 (5 bases each). Trimming shortened V by 0 bases and J by 4 bases, and 6 bases separated the two germline ends. Germline V gene lookup returns CDR1 LNHNV and CDR2 YYDKDF (reference sequence). The CDR3 is made up of 14 amino acids. In nucleotides, the CDR3 is TGTGCCACCAGCAGAGATGGGACCACCGGGGAGCTGTTTTTT. Protein: CATSRDGTTGELFF.